This TCR beta chain was obtained from a study of identical twins. MiXCR, run by TCRdb on the 5' RACE reads, gives a single entry per CDR3 protein. Of around 250,000 distinct CDR3 sequences in the sample, 5.5% to 7% were seen once. Germline assignment: CDR1 MGHRA and CDR2 YSYEKL. The V gene lost 4 bases and the J gene lost 5 bases, with 17 bases spanning the gap. This CDR3 has 15 amino acids. The sample was also reused in another study, on yellow fever vaccine responses in identical twins.

Sequencing input: memory (CD45RO+) T cells sorted from blood. The J gene is TRBJ2-5, the V gene TRBV4-1; no clear D. This receptor was identified in a woman aged 18-29 years in good health. Here the CDR3 reads CASSPMRFPPETQYF. The CDR3 DNA follows: TGCGCCAGCAGCCCCATGAGATTTCCTCCGGAGACCCAGTACTTC.